A selection of T cell receptor beta chains follows, all from one sample in a study of regulatory T cells in long-lasting Graves disease. TCRdb redid the calling of the multiplex PCR reads with MiXCR, one entry per CDR3 protein. This table has about 620,000 distinct CDR3 sequences, about 15% appearing once. The sample was also linked to a second study, of T cells in Graves' hyperthyroidism and ophthalmopathy.

The sample was peripheral blood mononuclear cells (PBMCs), taken at new diagnosis, from a patient treated with antithyroid drugs. These receptors all come from a woman aged 30 to 39 with Graves disease. The CDR3 runs from the conserved cysteine through the conserved F or W. The D gene is left open where the match is weak. A clone size is listed for some rows: how often the clone was seen (once, few, many), or a class if it is expanded.

CDR3 DNA	CDR3 protein	clone size	V gene	J gene	D gene
TGCGCCAGCACGGAGCCCGGGGCACCCCTCCACTTT	CASTEPGAPLHF	-	TRBV5-1	TRBJ1-6	-
TGCGCCAGCAGCTGGGAAGGGGCTAATGAAAAACTGTTTTTT	CASSWEGANEKLFF	many	TRBV5-1	TRBJ1-4	-
TGTGCCAGCAGTGAGGACTACGGGGATACGCAGTATTTT	CASSEDYGDTQYF	-	TRBV28	TRBJ2-3	-
TGTGCCAGCAGTTTATCACGGGGTAAAGGGATAACTGAAGCTTTCTTT	CASSLSRGKGITEAFF	many	TRBV12-3/TRBV12-4	TRBJ1-1	-
TGCAGTGCTAGGGAGCGGGAGGGCCCCTACGAGCAGTACTTC	CSAREREGPYEQYF	-	TRBV20-1	TRBJ2-7	TRBD2
TGTGCCAGTAGTATATCAACAGGGGGACAGGGGAGCTACGAGCAGTACTTC	CASSISTGGQGSYEQYF	-	TRBV19	TRBJ2-7	TRBD1
TGTGCCAGCTCACCGGGACATACGGGCACTGAAGCTTTCTTT	CASSPGHTGTEAFF	many	TRBV18	TRBJ1-1	-
TGTGCCAGCATGCCAGGGAGGGCGGATCAGCCCCAGCATTTT	CASMPGRADQPQHF	-	TRBV28	TRBJ1-5	-
TGTGCCAGCAGTGAAACGGGTTTAACTAATGAAAAACTGTTTTTT	CASSETGLTNEKLFF	many	TRBV6-2/TRBV6-3	TRBJ1-4	-
TGTGCCAGCAATCAATTAGCGGGAGGGCCGGGTGAGCAGTTCTTC	CASNQLAGGPGEQFF	-	TRBV2	TRBJ2-1	TRBD2
TGTGCCAGCAGCTTAGGGGGGGCGGACGGCTACACCTTC	CASSLGGADGYTF	many	TRBV7-6	TRBJ1-2	-
TGTGCCAGCAGTTCGGAGGGTGGTTCACCCCTCCACTTT	CASSSEGGSPLHF	many	TRBV28	TRBJ1-6	-
TGTGCCAGCTCAGCAGCGGGTATCTACAATGAGCAGTTCTTC	CASSAAGIYNEQFF	many	TRBV27	TRBJ2-1	-
TGTGCCAGCAGTTCCCCGGCGCCAAACTATGGCTACACCTTC	CASSSPAPNYGYTF	-	TRBV28	TRBJ1-2	-
TGTGCCAGCAGCTCCACGGGACACCCGGACACCTACGAGCAGTACTTC	CASSSTGHPDTYEQYF	many	TRBV7-3	TRBJ2-7	-
TGTGCCAGTATGGCAGGGGCAGATACGCAGTATTTT	CASMAGADTQYF	few	TRBV19	TRBJ2-3	-
TGTGCCAGCAGCCAAGACCCGACTAGTCGGAATGAGCAGTTCTTC	CASSQDPTSRNEQFF	many	TRBV3-1	TRBJ2-1	-
TGTGCCAGCACCCAGGGGGGACACTATGGCTACACCTTC	CASTQGGHYGYTF	few	TRBV9	TRBJ1-2	TRBD1
TGTGCCAGCTCACCCTTCGGGACAGGGACTTCGAACACTGAAGCTTTCTTT	CASSPFGTGTSNTEAFF	-	TRBV18	TRBJ1-1	TRBD1
TGTGCCAGCAGTGAACTAGTCAGGGGACGCACCGGGGAGCTGTTTTTT	CASSELVRGRTGELFF	many	TRBV6-1	TRBJ2-2	-
TGTGCCAGCAGCCCGGGTGGGGGAACAACCTACGAGCAGTACTTC	CASSPGGGTTYEQYF	once	TRBV5-4	TRBJ2-7	-
TGTGCCAGCAGCCAAGGGGGTGATCCGTACTTC	CASSQGGDPYF	few	TRBV7-3	TRBJ2-7	-
TGTGCCAGCAGTTACTCCGGCAACTACGAGCAGTACTTC	CASSYSGNYEQYF	many	TRBV28	TRBJ2-7	-
TGTGCCAGCAGCTTAGTGGCAGGGAACAAACGTCAGTTCTTC	CASSLVAGNKRQFF	many	TRBV7-9	TRBJ2-1	-